Shown below are 5 T cell receptor beta chains from a single sample sequenced in a study of blood T cell repertoires in COVID-19. The method was immunoSEQ multiplex PCR; TCRdb's version includes in-frame clones alone and lacks a portion of them. The table records about 160,000 clones, 65% to 85% of them present only once. The specimen was PBMCs or T cells enriched from blood (not recorded which). The receptor set was obtained from a man between 35 and 55 years old who had recovered from COVID-19.

This clone has just a few counts. The chain is built from TRBV5-1 and TRBJ2-3, with 7 bases matching TRBD2. Germline V gene sequence: CDR1 SGHRS, CDR2 YFSETQ. Losses at the gene ends were 4 bases for V and 6 bases for J; bases not matched to a gene: 8. CDR3 length: 14 amino acids. This chain's CDR3 is CASSRTRVSDTQYF. Written as DNA, the CDR3 is TGCGCCAGCAGCCGGACTAGAGTCTCCGATACGCAGTATTTT.

Only one count was recorded for this clone. This sequence joins TRBV5-4 and TRBJ2-5; the match to TRBD2 covers 8 bases. CDR1 is SGHNT and CDR2 is YYREEE in the germline V gene (reference sequence). This CDR3 contains 16 residues. Trimming at V came to 4 bases and at J to 4 bases, leaving 12 bases not matched to a gene. DNA of the CDR3: TGTGCCAGCAGCCCACCCCCGGGAGGGGGGGGAGAGACCCAGTACTTC. It codes for CASSPPPGGGGETQYF.

V gene TRBV5-6 combines with J gene TRBJ1-1, with D unresolved. V lost 4 bases, J lost 0 bases, and 10 bases lay in between. In germline, CDR1 is SGHDT, CDR2 YYEEEE. This CDR3 spans 14 amino acids. For the CDR3, the DNA is TGTGCCAGCAGCCGTAGTGAAGTGAACACTGAAGCTTTCTTT. It yields the protein CASSRSEVNTEAFF.

The chain recombines TRBV18 with TRBJ2-3; 7 positions match TRBD1. V was pared by 4 bases and J by 0 bases, with 4 bases of the junction left unmatched. The CDR3 extends over 15 amino acids. The germline V gene encodes CDR1 KGHSH and CDR2 LQKENI. Here the CDR3 reads CASSQYRGSTDTQYF. The CDR3 DNA follows: TGTGCCAGCTCACAGTACAGGGGAAGCACAGATACGCAGTATTTT.

CDR3 bases: TGTGCCAGCAGCTTAGGAACAGGGCAGGCTGGAAACACCATATATTTT. It encodes CASSLGTGQAGNTIYF. The chain employs TRBV13 and TRBJ1-3; D is possibly TRBD1 (6 bases). Germline V lookup: CDR1 PRHDT, CDR2 FYEKMQ (reference sequence). With 0 bases removed from V and 2 bases from J, the gap between germline ends came to 11 bases. CDR3 length: 16 amino acids.